What follows describes a single T cell receptor beta chain. Germline V CDR1 and CDR2: SGHTA, FQGNSA. This CDR3 region has 14 residues. The trim removed 5 bases at V and 5 bases at J, leaving 6 bases unmatched. The data originate from a study of T cell changes during pregnancy in multiple sclerosis. Data came from immunoSEQ multiplex PCR; TCRdb stores just in-frame clones and leaves some out. The sample holds roughly 43,000 clones, about 89% seen once. The sample here was CD4+ T cells from peripheral blood mononuclear cells, taken after pregnancy. This receptor was obtained from a female donor with multiple sclerosis, enrolled in a pregnancy study. This chain joins TRBV7-2 and TRBJ2-3; the match to TRBD2 covers 8 bases. The CDR3 DNA sequence: TGTGCCAGCAGCCGAGGGACTAGAGGAGATACGCAGTATTTT. Its protein product is CASSRGTRGDTQYF.